The T cell receptor beta chain under discussion was sequenced for a study of OX40 agonist ivuxolimab in advanced cancers. Study-level background: Enrolled patients in dose escalation had cancers that were hepatocellular carcinoma, melanoma, renal cell or head and neck cancer. Prior checkpoint blockade (anti-PD-1, anti-PD-L1 or anti-CTLA-4) was permitted; about 40% had it.

As to this clone: What it recognizes is unknown.

Regarding the study as a whole: Several nonresponders also turned out to have low normalized T-cell clonal expansion.

This CDR3 is built from 15 residues. V lost 7 bases and J lost 2, with 12 bases in between. Germline V CDR1 and CDR2: SNHLY, FYNNEI. Clones were read by immunoSEQ multiplex PCR, and TCRdb kept only the in-frame ones, dropping some. The sample contains about 100,000 clones, around 93% of which appear only once. V and J are TRBV2 and TRBJ1-6, with unresolved D. This clonotype was sampled from an adult with an advanced solid tumor such as melanoma, head and neck, liver or kidney cancer. The sequences come from CD4+ or CD8+ T cells sorted from blood, collected in a trial of the OX40 agonist ivuxolimab. The CDR3, as DNA: TGTGCCAGCATTCAAAATAACCCCTATAATTCACCCCTCCACTTT. Its protein is CASIQNNPYNSPLHF.